This TCR beta chain stems from a study of blood T cell repertoires in COVID-19. Study-wide background: The samples span acute and convalescent COVID-19 from the United States, Italy and Spain.

How the authors handled the data: For nucleated cells, counts were estimated from reference gene primer amplification. Profiled with immunoSEQ multiplex PCR; TCRdb holds only in-frame clones, not every one. Clonal size and the V and J genes are those of that table, whereas D and trimming came from the DNA. Of about 66,000 clones listed, 70% to 90% are singletons. Trimming took off 9 bases at V and 2 bases at J, with 19 bases between the two ends. Germline V CDR1 and CDR2: MNHEY, SMNVEV (reference sequence). The CDR3 has 15 amino acids. Sequences were obtained from peripheral blood. The chain links TRBV27 to TRBJ1-2, with a tentative D call TRBD1 (6 bases). The TCR originated in a man between 50 and 59 years old with active COVID-19. The CDR3 sequence is CASHTTTGTNYGYTF. DNA for the CDR3: TGTGCCAGTCATACAACAACAGGGACAAACTATGGCTACACCTTC.